These 32 T cell receptor beta chains were sequenced from one sample in a study of T cell repertoires in aging, cancer and after chemotherapy. Peripheral blood genomic DNA, not sorted cells or RNA, was the template. TRB rearrangements spanning V, D and J were amplified using mixed TRB-A/B primers. MiXCR, applied by TCRdb to the multiplex PCR reads, yields one record per CDR3 protein. The table includes about 12,000 distinct CDR3 sequences, around 20% detected once. Sequenced: blood. Receptors were obtained from a human donor in good health.

This clonotype was seen once. V usage is TRBV20-1 and J usage is TRBJ1-2, with D possibly matching TRBD1 (6 bases). V was cut by 4 bases and J by 12 bases, with 30 bases left in between. Germline V gives CDR1 DFQATT, CDR2 SNEGSKA (reference sequence). The CDR3 is 16 residues long. The CDR3 nucleotides read TGCAGTGCTACAGGAACTCCGGGACTCGTAAGCGGGGGCAACACCTTC. It is translated as CSATGTPGLVSGGNTF.

This clonotype showed up just a few times. The chain links TRBV5-4 to TRBJ2-1; 10 bases fit TRBD2. The V gene end was trimmed by 1 base and the J gene end by 8 bases; junction bases not matched to a gene: 6. This CDR3 is 15 amino acids long. The germline V gene encodes CDR1 SGHNT and CDR2 YYREEE (reference sequence). CDR3 DNA sequence: TGTGCCAGCAGCTTGATGCTAGCGGGGGCCGATGAGCAGTTCTTC. Encoded protein: CASSLMLAGADEQFF.

Many counts were recorded for this clonotype. The V call is TRBV18, the J call TRBJ1-1; D call uncertain. This CDR3 spans 14 amino acids. Germline assignment: CDR1 KGHSH and CDR2 LQKENI. Trimming took off 0 bases at V and 2 bases at J, with 7 bases between the two ends. In nucleotides, the CDR3 is TGTGCCAGCTCACCACCCCCAGCCAACACTGAAGCTTTCTTT. Translation gives CASSPPPANTEAFF.

This clonotype was counted many times. The J gene is TRBJ2-7, the V gene TRBV5-6; 10 bases are a match to TRBD1. The CDR3 has 17 amino acids. V shed 6 bases and J 4 bases; nucleotides not matched to a gene: 16. CDR1 and CDR2 from the germline V gene are SGHDT and YYEEEE. CDR3 nucleotides: TGTGCCAGCACCTCCGCAGAGGGGACAGGGGTTTGGTACGAGCAGTACTTC. It codes for CASTSAEGTGVWYEQYF.

This clonotype was detected only a few times. The chain joins TRBV19 to TRBJ2-5, with 9 bases fitting TRBD2. From germline, CDR1 is LNHDA and CDR2 SQIVND (reference sequence). CDR3 size: 16 residues. V dropped 1 base and J dropped 5; count of bases not matched to a gene: 8. In DNA form, the CDR3 reads TGTGCCAGTAGTATAGTTACGGCGGGGGGGCGGGAGACCCAGTACTTC. Amino acids: CASSIVTAGGRETQYF.

The chain is built from TRBV5-1 and TRBJ2-1; D possibly corresponds to TRBD1 (6 bases). Trimming took off 5 bases at V and 10 bases at J, with 13 bases between the two ends. Germline CDR1 SGHRS, CDR2 YFSETQ. This CDR3 contains 12 residues. The CDR3 DNA reads TGCGCCAGCAGGTATCCAGGGGACGAGCAGTTCTTC. Its protein is CASRYPGDEQFF.

This clonotype came up a few times. This sequence joins TRBV20-1 and TRBJ2-5, with TRBD2 identical over 9 bases. Germline V gives CDR1 DFQATT, CDR2 SNEGSKA (reference sequence). The V and J ends lost 1 base and 5 bases, in that order; junction bases with no gene match: 5. The CDR3 sequence is 14 residues long. The DNA for the CDR3 is TGCAGTGCTAGAGGAGGCGGGGGGGCGGAGACCCAGTACTTC. This codes for CSARGGGGAETQYF.

Relative to its sample, this clonotype is medium-sized (0.01 to 0.1%). This chain uses TRBV5-4 with TRBJ1-3; unclear D gene. The CDR3 consists of 16 residues. V lost 0 bases to trimming and J lost 2 bases, with 12 bases between them. CDR1 and CDR2 from the germline V gene are SGHNT and YYREEE (reference sequence). The CDR3 protein is CASSLDPLGTGNTIYF. The CDR3 DNA reads TGTGCCAGCAGCTTGGACCCCTTGGGAACTGGAAACACCATATATTTT. Looking up the rest from reference TRBV5-4 and TRBJ1-3 gives the full variable domain: ETGVTQSPTHLIKTRGQQVTLRCSSQSGHNTVSWYQQALGQGPQFIFQYYREEENGRGNFPPRFSGLQFPNYSSELNVNALELDDSALYLCASSLDPLGTGNTIYFGEGSWLTVV.

This clonotype appeared many times. The V gene is TRBV18, the J gene TRBJ2-2; TRBD1 is a possible D gene (5 bases). Trimming removed 5 bases at V and 6 bases at J, with 10 bases between. This CDR3 contains 13 residues. The germline CDR1 and CDR2 sequences are KGHSH and LQKENI. The chain's CDR3 is CASSSTGSGELFF. The DNA of the CDR3 is TGTGCCAGCTCAAGCACAGGCTCCGGGGAGCTGTTTTTT.

Of note for this clonotype: Compared with germline, one end of the junction differs, possibly owing to a read error. The genes are TRBV5-1 and TRBJ1-2; a possible D gene is TRBD1 (6 bases). Germline V gene lookup returns CDR1 SGHRS and CDR2 YFSETQ. This CDR3 is 15 amino acids long. The CDR3 DNA follows: TGTGCCAGCAGCGTAGTGGACAGCCATAACTATGGCTACACCTTC. The encoded protein is CASSVVDSHNYGYTF.

This clonotype was recorded a few times. CDR3 protein: CASSYFPGGAEAFF. The CDR3 nucleotides read TGTGCCAGCAGTTACTTCCCCGGGGGGGCTGAAGCTTTCTTT. V usage is TRBV6-5 and J usage is TRBJ1-1; perhaps TRBD1 as D (5 bases). Germline V gene lookup returns CDR1 MNHEY and CDR2 SVGAGI. V dropped 1 base and J dropped 6 bases, with 12 bases sitting between them. This CDR3 region has 14 residues.

The J gene is TRBJ1-4, the V gene TRBV6-6; 7 bases line up with TRBD1. Trimming at V came to 6 bases and at J to 4 bases, leaving 5 bases not matched to a gene. The CDR3 is made up of 14 amino acids. CDR1 MNHNY and CDR2 SVGAGI come from the germline V gene (reference sequence). The CDR3 is CASRVGTVNEKLFF. CDR3 in DNA: TGTGCCAGCAGAGTCGGGACAGTTAATGAAAAACTGTTTTTT.

The chain recombines TRBV5-1 with TRBJ2-1; perhaps D is TRBD1 or TRBD2 (5 bases each). The germline gives CDR1 SGHRS, CDR2 YFSETQ. This CDR3 comprises 19 residues. V shed 0 bases and J shed 6 bases, with 25 bases lying between them. The CDR3 sequence is CASSLGAGLGRRTFNEQFF. The CDR3 DNA sequence: TGCGCCAGCAGCTTGGGGGCGGGCTTAGGCAGGCGGACATTCAATGAGCAGTTCTTC.

This chain uses TRBV7-2 with TRBJ1-2, with a tentative D call TRBD1 (5 bases). CDR1 is SGHTA and CDR2 is FQGNSA in the germline V gene. This CDR3 has 16 residues. The ends were cut back, 2 bases at V and 7 bases at J, with 20 bases in the middle. CDR3 sequence (DNA): TGTGCCAGCAGCTTATCCCCAGGAGGGGCGCAGGGTGGCTACACCTTC. It yields the protein CASSLSPGGAQGGYTF. Filled out from reference TRBV7-2 and TRBJ1-2, the complete variable domain reads GAGVSQSPSNKVTEKGKDVELRCDPISGHTALYWYRQSLGQGLEFLIYFQGNSAPDKSGLPSDRFSAERTGGSVSTLTIQRTQQEDSAVYLCASSLSPGGAQGGYTFGSGTRLTVV.

This clonotype was seen a few times. This sequence joins TRBV6-5 and TRBJ2-2, with D unclear. V lost 0 bases, J lost 1 base, and 9 bases lay in between. Germline CDR1 is MNHEY and CDR2 is SVGAGI. The CDR3 contains 16 residues. CDR3 in DNA: TGTGCCAGCAGTTACTCGGGCGGATTGAACACCGGGGAGCTGTTTTTT. Translating gives CASSYSGGLNTGELFF.

The rearrangement links TRBV27 to TRBJ2-2; 8 bases match TRBD1. Trimming took 6 bases from V and 5 from J; bases not matched to a gene: 8. The V gene's germline CDR1 is MNHEY and CDR2 SMNVEV (reference sequence). This CDR3 is 15 amino acids long. DNA of the CDR3: TGTGCCAGCAGACGTGGACAGGGAGAAACCGGGGAGCTGTTTTTT. This codes for CASRRGQGETGELFF.

Regarding this clonotype: A read error is possible here, since a much larger clone lies one base away. The chain's CDR3 is CASSNLATEGGTEAFF. In DNA form, the CDR3 reads TGTGCCAGCAGCAACCTGGCGACGGAAGGGGGCACTGAAGCTTTCTTT. The chain recombines TRBV7-9 with TRBJ1-1, with a tentative D call TRBD1 (6 bases). The CDR3 consists of 16 residues. Trimming took off 5 bases at V and 4 bases at J, with 20 bases between the two ends. Germline V gives CDR1 SEHNR, CDR2 FQNEAQ (reference sequence). Using reference TRBV7-9 and TRBJ1-1 for the parts outside the CDR3, the full variable domain is DTGVSQNPRHKITKRGQNVTFRCDPISEHNRLYWYRQTLGQGPEFLTYFQNEAQLEKSRLLSDRFSAERPKGSFSTLEIQRTEQGDSAMYLCASSNLATEGGTEAFFGQGTRLTVV.

This clonotype occurred a few times. The rearrangement uses TRBV28 and TRBJ2-2; D gene uncertain. CDR3 length: 15 residues. CDR1 and CDR2 (germline): MDHEN, SYDVKM. Trimming cost V 5 bases and J 3 bases, with 13 bases left between them. The CDR3 region has the DNA TGTGCCAGCAGTGAAGGGATATTGGACACCGGGGAGCTGTTTTTT. Its translation: CASSEGILDTGELFF.

This clonotype is labeled medium-sized. This chain connects TRBV27 to TRBJ2-7; no clear D. Germline V gene lookup returns CDR1 MNHEY and CDR2 SMNVEV (reference sequence). With 0 bases removed from V and 3 bases from J, the gap between germline ends came to 12 bases. This CDR3 region has 15 residues. In DNA, the CDR3 is TGTGCCAGCAGTTTATCGCGGAACCCGAGCTACGAGCAGTACTTC. This sequence encodes CASSLSRNPSYEQYF.

The chain links TRBV6-2 or TRBV6-3 to TRBJ2-7; D is unresolved. V was cut by 5 bases and J by 3 bases, with 29 bases left in between. In germline, CDR1 is MNHEY, CDR2 SVGEGT. CDR3 length equals 19 residues. CDR3 DNA sequence: TGTGCCAGCAGTCCCGAATCGCCCAGCCCGAGCGCGGCCATCTACGAGCAGTACTTC. Translated, it gives CASSPESPSPSAAIYEQYF.

Relative to its sample, this clonotype is medium-sized. V usage is TRBV19 and J usage is TRBJ2-2; the D gene is possibly TRBD1 (6 bases). The CDR3 loop spans 17 amino acids. The germline V gene encodes CDR1 LNHDA and CDR2 SQIVND (reference sequence). V dropped 8 bases and J dropped 4 bases, with 23 bases sitting between them. In nucleotides, the CDR3 is TGTGCCAGTTCCGCCCGGGACACCACATTTTCCACCGGGGAGCTGTTTTTT. Residues: CASSARDTTFSTGELFF.

This clonotype was found a few times. J is TRBJ1-1 and V is TRBV5-1; D is perhaps TRBD1 (6 bases). Germline-derived CDR1 and CDR2 are SGHRS and YFSETQ. Trimming took off 0 bases at V and 7 bases at J, with 7 bases between the two ends. The CDR3 has 12 amino acids. CDR3 sequence (DNA): TGCGCCAGCAGCTTGGGGGGGCTTGAAGCTTTCTTT. Residues: CASSLGGLEAFF.

This clonotype is deemed medium-sized. The chain carries TRBV27 and TRBJ1-2; a possible D gene is TRBD1 (5 bases). This CDR3 region has 15 residues. The germline V gene encodes CDR1 MNHEY and CDR2 SMNVEV (reference sequence). V lost 1 base to trimming and J lost 4 bases, with 13 bases between them. For the CDR3, the DNA is TGTGCCAGCAGTTTATTGGGGGGATTCGTCTATGGCTACACCTTC. It encodes CASSLLGGFVYGYTF.

This clonotype turned up a few times. The chain joins TRBV5-4 to TRBJ2-2; D assignment may be TRBD1 or TRBD2 (6 bases each). The CDR3 extends over 15 amino acids. V lost 3 bases and J 5 bases, leaving 14 bases between the germline ends. Germline loops: CDR1 SGHNT, CDR2 YYREEE (reference sequence). The CDR3 DNA reads TGTGCCAGCAGCTGGGGGGCAAGTGGGACCGGGGAGCTGTTTTTT. It yields the protein CASSWGASGTGELFF.

This clonotype is medium-sized in the sample. The J gene is TRBJ2-3, the V gene TRBV7-2, with TRBD2 matching over 10 bases. CDR3 length equals 16 residues. V was pared by 5 bases and J by 3 bases, with 8 bases of the junction left unmatched. Germline V gene lookup returns CDR1 SGHTA and CDR2 FQGNSA. The CDR3 nucleotides are TGTGCCAGCAGCGTGCCGGGACTAGCGAAGACAGATACGCAGTATTTT. This translates into CASSVPGLAKTDTQYF.

This clonotype was picked up a small number of times. This chain links TRBV12-3 or TRBV12-4 with TRBJ2-3; D possibly corresponds to TRBD1 (6 bases). V was clipped by 7 bases and J by 5 bases, with 13 bases between them. There are 13 residues in the CDR3. CDR3 amino acids: CASKIQGIDTQYF. As DNA, the CDR3 is TGTGCCAGCAAGATTCAGGGGATAGATACGCAGTATTTT.

By share, this clonotype ranks as medium-sized. The rearrangement uses TRBV6-2 or TRBV6-3 and TRBJ1-2, with D hard to call. Trimming cost V 0 bases and J 6 bases, with 20 bases left between them. This CDR3 comprises 17 residues. CDR1 is MNHEY, CDR2 SVGEGT, per germline. The CDR3 DNA follows: TGTGCCAGCAGTTACTCCAGCTGGGCGGCACTGAAGGATGGCTACACCTTC. Residues: CASSYSSWAALKDGYTF.

This clonotype was seen only once. J is TRBJ2-3 and V is TRBV7-9, with a weak D call TRBD1 (8 bases). Germline-derived CDR1 and CDR2 are SEHNR and FQNEAQ (reference sequence). The CDR3 consists of 16 residues. The V gene lost 3 bases and the J gene lost 1 base, with 14 bases spanning the gap. The CDR3 spells CASSFGGGQGTDTQYF. CDR3 DNA: TGTGCCAGCAGCTTTGGGGGGGGACAGGGCACAGATACGCAGTATTTT.

The J gene is TRBJ1-6, the V gene TRBV30; the D gene is possibly TRBD1 (5 bases). V was cut by 1 base and J by 9 bases, with 16 bases left in between. Germline V gives CDR1 GTSNPN, CDR2 SVGIG (reference sequence). The CDR3 has 15 amino acids. The CDR3 here is CAWSDPAGYGSPLHF. DNA for the CDR3: TGTGCCTGGAGTGACCCGGCAGGGTACGGTTCACCCCTCCACTTT.

Concerning this clonotype: One junction end disagrees with the germline gene, perhaps due to a read error. This chain joins TRBV5-1 and TRBJ1-5, with 7 bases identical to TRBD1. Germline V CDR1 and CDR2: SGHRS, YFSETQ. The CDR3 covers 15 residues. Here the CDR3 DNA reads TGTGCCAGCAGCTCAGGGACAGATAGCAATCAGCCCCAGCATTTT. Translating it yields CASSSGTDSNQPQHF.

This clonotype turned up a few times. V and J are TRBV24-1 and TRBJ1-1; TRBD1 might be the D (5 bases). The CDR3 contains 11 residues. Per the germline V gene, CDR1 is KGHDR and CDR2 is SFDVKD. V lost 3 bases and J 9 bases, leaving 7 bases between the germline ends. The CDR3 spells CATSDGTKAFF. CDR3 nucleotide sequence: TGTGCCACCAGTGATGGGACTAAAGCTTTCTTT.

By share of the sample, this clonotype is medium-sized. The chain employs TRBV7-2 and TRBJ2-7, with a tentative D call TRBD1 (6 bases). This CDR3 region has 13 residues. Germline CDR1 is SGHTA and CDR2 is FQGNSA. Trimming took off 1 base at V and 3 bases at J, with 7 bases between the two ends. In DNA form, the CDR3 reads TGTGCCAGCAGCTTAGGGGACAACTACGAGCAGTACTTC. Translated: CASSLGDNYEQYF.